These 18 T cell receptor beta chains were all obtained from the same sample, sequenced in a study of blood T cell repertoires in COVID-19. Only in-frame clones appear in the TCRdb table, and some are missing; sequencing was by immunoSEQ multiplex PCR. This sample has fewer than 120,000 clones, with approximately 67% found just once. The sequenced material came from peripheral blood. The receptors originated from a woman aged 55-70 years with acute or convalescent COVID-19.

This clone was recorded a few times. The chain employs TRBV7-2 and TRBJ1-2; tentatively, D is TRBD1 (5 bases). Per germline, CDR1 SGHTA and CDR2 FQGNSA. V was clipped by 6 bases and J by 8 bases, with 22 bases between them. The CDR3 spans 15 residues. CDR3 loop: CASSTSLGGSRGYTF. The CDR3 DNA reads TGTGCCAGCAGTACTAGTCTCGGGGGGAGTAGGGGCTACACCTTC.

V usage is TRBV12-3 or TRBV12-4 and J usage is TRBJ1-2; 7 positions match TRBD1. V was pared by 6 bases and J by 7 bases, with 8 bases of the junction left unmatched. This CDR3 has 13 amino acids. The CDR3: CASRSGQQGGYTF. The CDR3 DNA reads TGTGCCAGCAGGTCGGGACAGCAGGGTGGCTACACCTTC.

This clone came up a few times. The V gene is TRBV6-5, the J gene TRBJ2-1; D perhaps matches TRBD2 (6 bases). V gave up 7 bases and J gave up 0 bases, with 13 bases separating them. The CDR3 covers 15 residues. Germline V gene data show CDR1 as MNHEY and CDR2 as SVGAGI. CDR3 sequence: CASIRDSSSYNEQFF. The CDR3 DNA reads as TGTGCCAGCATAAGGGACTCCAGCTCCTACAATGAGCAGTTCTTC.

The chain uses TRBV10-2 and TRBJ2-1; 11 nucleotides agree with TRBD2. This CDR3 contains 15 residues. Germline V lookup: CDR1 WSHSY, CDR2 SAAADI. The V gene end was trimmed by 6 bases and the J gene end by 6 bases; junction bases not matched to a gene: 7. CDR3 sequence: CASRNIAGGSNEQFF. The CDR3 DNA reads TGCGCCAGCAGAAACATAGCGGGGGGGAGCAATGAGCAGTTCTTC.

V is TRBV2 and J is TRBJ2-3; the D gene is possibly TRBD2 (6 bases). Germline CDR1 is SNHLY and CDR2 is FYNNEI. The CDR3 length is 14 residues. The V and J ends lost 8 bases and 4 bases respectively, with 16 bases between them. CDR3 sequence reads: CASASAGWADTQYF. The CDR3 DNA reads TGTGCCAGCGCTTCCGCGGGGTGGGCAGATACGCAGTATTTT.

The chain combines TRBV30 with TRBJ2-5; 8 nucleotides match TRBD2. Germline CDR1 is GTSNPN and CDR2 is SVGIG (reference sequence). The CDR3 is 13 amino acids. The V segment lost 6 bases and the J segment 5 bases; nucleotides outside the gene matches: 8. In DNA form, the CDR3 reads TGTGCCTGCCTCCCGCGGGGGGTGGAGACCCAGTACTTC. It yields the protein CACLPRGVETQYF.

The chain carries TRBV29-1 and TRBJ1-1; D remains ambiguous. Trimming cost V 1 base and J 3 bases, with 9 bases left between them. Germline CDR1 reads SQVTM; CDR2 reads ANQGSEA. This CDR3 region has 13 residues. CDR3 region: CSVEVGRYTEAFF. Here the CDR3 DNA reads TGCAGCGTTGAAGTTGGCAGGTACACTGAAGCTTTCTTT. The whole variable domain, remainder taken from reference TRBV29-1 and TRBJ1-1, is SAVISQKPSRDICQRGTSLTIQCQVDSQVTMMFWYRQQPGQSLTLIATANQGSEATYESGFVIDKFPISRPNLTFSTLTVSNMSPEDSSIYLCSVEVGRYTEAFFGQGTRLTVV.

The sample holds many counts of this clone. The chain combines TRBV7-2 with TRBJ2-5, with D possibly TRBD2 on 6 matching bases. The ends were cut back, 3 bases at V and 7 bases at J, with 12 bases in the middle. The CDR3 is 13 residues long. The germline V gene has CDR1 SGHTA and CDR2 FQGNSA. The DNA of the CDR3 is TGTGCCAGCAGCTTGAGTCCGGGGGTGACCCAGTACTTC. Amino acids: CASSLSPGVTQYF.

This clone was seen more than once but under ten times. As DNA, the CDR3 is TGCAGCGGGAGTAACACTGAAGCTTTCTTT. Translated: CSGSNTEAFF. The chain links TRBV29-1 to TRBJ1-1; D gene unclear. Trimming cost V 7 bases and J 2 bases, with 5 bases left between them. The CDR3 is 10 amino acids. Germline V gene data show CDR1 as SQVTM and CDR2 as ANQGSEA. The full variable domain, with the rest looked up from reference TRBV29-1 and TRBJ1-1, is SAVISQKPSRDICQRGTSLTIQCQVDSQVTMMFWYRQQPGQSLTLIATANQGSEATYESGFVIDKFPISRPNLTFSTLTVSNMSPEDSSIYLCSGSNTEAFFGQGTRLTVV.

The rearrangement joins TRBV4-3 to TRBJ1-2; D gene ambiguous. CDR1 and CDR2 from the germline V gene are LGHNA and YSLEER. The V end was cut by 0 bases, the J end by 7 bases, with 15 bases between. This CDR3 has 15 residues. The CDR3 here is CASSQEEGASVGYTF. The CDR3 DNA sequence: TGCGCCAGCAGCCAAGAAGAGGGCGCATCTGTTGGCTACACCTTC.

J is TRBJ1-2 and V is TRBV5-4, with TRBD1 matching over 7 bases. V was clipped by 5 bases and J by 2 bases; unmatched bases: 6. The germline V gene encodes CDR1 SGHNT and CDR2 YYREEE (reference sequence). The CDR3 extends over 14 amino acids. CDR3 amino acids: CASSTGTENYGYTF. CDR3 DNA sequence: TGTGCCAGCAGTACCGGGACAGAAAACTATGGCTACACCTTC.

This clone was counted between two and nine times. Compared with germline, one end of the junction differs, possibly owing to a read error. V is TRBV12-3 or TRBV12-4 and J is TRBJ1-3; D is uncertain. The CDR3 length is 10 residues. DNA for the CDR3: TGTGCCAGCAGTTTGAGGGTCCAGGATTTT. It encodes CASSLRVQDF.

V gene TRBV29-1 combines with J gene TRBJ1-1, with D unresolved. Trimming removed 7 bases from V and 0 bases from J, with 15 bases in between. Germline CDR1 and CDR2: SQVTM and ANQGSEA. The CDR3 covers 14 residues. CDR3 sequence (DNA): TGCAGCGACCAAGCCGGGAGAGTGAACACTGAAGCTTTCTTT. Translated, it gives CSDQAGRVNTEAFF.

The chain combines TRBV5-6 with TRBJ1-4; no reliable D call. CDR3 length: 15 residues. V gave up 7 bases and J gave up 8 bases, with 21 bases separating them. From germline, CDR1 is SGHDT and CDR2 YYEEEE. CDR3 sequence reads: CASGLESWSDEKLFF. CDR3 nucleotide sequence: TGTGCCAGCGGCCTTGAGTCTTGGAGCGACGAAAAACTGTTTTTT. Drawing the rest from reference TRBV5-6 and TRBJ1-4, the complete variable domain is DAGVTQSPTHLIKTRGQQVTLRCSPKSGHDTVSWYQQALGQGPQFIFQYYEEEERQRGNFPDRFSGHQFPNYSSELNVNALLLGDSALYLCASGLESWSDEKLFFGSGTQLSVL.

The V gene is TRBV25-1, the J gene TRBJ1-4, with 8 positions matching TRBD1. V shed 3 bases, J shed 8 bases, and the junction held 8 bases outside the gene matches. Germline-derived CDR1 and CDR2 are MGHDK and SYGVNS. The CDR3 covers 15 residues. CDR3 loop: CASSDRQGIREKLFF. CDR3 sequence (DNA): TGTGCCAGCAGTGACCGACAGGGGATTCGGGAAAAACTGTTTTTT.

The V and J genes are TRBV11-2 and TRBJ1-2, with a possible D match to TRBD1 (6 bases). With 7 bases removed from V and 8 bases from J, the gap between germline ends came to 20 bases. Germline V CDR1 and CDR2: SGHAT, FQNNGV. The CDR3 spans 14 residues. The CDR3 loop reads CASTAPGGREGYTF. CDR3 sequence (DNA): TGTGCCAGCACCGCGCCCGGGGGGCGCGAGGGCTACACCTTC.

A remark on this clone: One end of the junction varies from germline; a read error may be responsible. The chain uses TRBV30 and TRBJ1-1; no reliable D call. The germline V gene has CDR1 GTSNPN and CDR2 SVGIG (reference sequence). The CDR3 totals 13 residues. The CDR3 nucleotides read TGTGCCTGGAGTGATCAGAGGAACTCTGAAGCTTTCTTT. This encodes CAWSDQRNSEAFF.

This chain connects TRBV24-1 to TRBJ2-3; 7 nucleotides line up with TRBD1. The CDR3 length is 15 residues. After removal of 5 bases from V and 2 bases from J, the junction contained 6 bases not matched to a gene. The germline V gene has CDR1 KGHDR and CDR2 SFDVKD. CDR3: CATSGGTVVTDTQYF. CDR3 DNA sequence: TGTGCCACCAGTGGGGGGACAGTAGTCACAGATACGCAGTATTTT.